This T cell receptor (beta chain) was retrieved from a study of long-term antiretroviral therapy in people with HIV. Study-wide findings and caveats: HIV repertoires spanned tighter CDR3 length ranges than controls did.

A v3.0 immunoSEQ assay was performed at survey level. Clones were read by immunoSEQ multiplex PCR, and TCRdb kept only the in-frame ones, dropping some. The table has tens of thousands of clones, 82% seen once. This clone has more than one count but fewer than ten. The target antigen is unknown. Germline V gene data show CDR1 as GTSNPN and CDR2 as SVGIG (reference sequence). There are 15 residues in the CDR3. Losses at the gene ends were 1 base for V and 7 bases for J; bases not matched to a gene: 8. The V gene is TRBV30, the J gene TRBJ1-5; 9 bases agree with TRBD1. This TCR came from a man between 18 and 29 years old with HIV. The material sequenced was unsorted PBMCs, taken 0.3 years after starting antiretroviral therapy. CDR3 loop: CAWSEGTGPQQPQHF. The CDR3 coding sequence is TGTGCCTGGAGTGAGGGGACAGGGCCTCAACAGCCCCAGCATTTT.